Listed below are T cell receptor beta chains from one sample, sequenced in a study of T cell responses to AZD1222 COVID-19 vaccine. TCRdb's copy holds only in-frame clones and misses some; the assay was immunoSEQ multiplex PCR. The data contain roughly 150,000 clones, roughly nine tenths of them singletons. This material consisted of peripheral blood, taken on day 0 of AZD1222 vaccination. The receptors were sampled from an adult in good health. Each CDR3 is given with its conserved first and last residue. D genes are given only for firm matches. For some rows the clone size is stated as once, few or many, or as a class when expanded; others skip it.

TRBJ1-4	-	TRBV18	-	CASSIGDEKLFF	TGTGCCAGCTCAATAGGGGATGAAAAACTGTTTTTT
TRBJ2-1	-	TRBV28	-	CASLRDGRNGLGVEQFF	TGTGCCAGCCTTCGCGACGGCAGGAACGGCCTCGGGGTTGAGCAGTTCTTC
TRBJ1-1	-	TRBV6-1	-	CASSEGPTNTEAFF	TGTGCCAGCAGTGAAGGCCCCACGAACACTGAAGCTTTCTTT
TRBJ1-1	-	TRBV5-1	-	CASSLNRAGNTEAFF	TGCGCCAGCAGCTTGAACAGGGCCGGGAACACTGAAGCTTTCTTT
TRBJ1-5	once	TRBV19	-	CASSIDQVNTNQPQHF	TGTGCCAGTAGTATAGACCAGGTCAACACCAATCAGCCCCAGCATTTT
TRBJ2-7	few	TRBV7-9	-	CASSSIDTYEQYF	TGTGCCAGCAGCTCCATCGACACCTACGAGCAGTACTTC
TRBJ1-1	-	TRBV10-3	TRBD1	CAISNRQGGGAFF	TGTGCCATCAGTAATAGACAGGGTGGGGGAGCTTTCTTT
TRBJ2-2	-	TRBV6-5	-	CASSRTRTGELFF	TGTGCCAGCAGTAGAACTCGCACCGGGGAGCTGTTTTTT
TRBJ1-5	-	TRBV28	-	CASTRGLGQPQHF	TGTGCCAGCACCAGGGGTCTAGGTCAGCCCCAGCATTTT
TRBJ1-1	-	TRBV2	-	CAGAWNTEAFF	TGTGCCGGGGCATGGAACACTGAAGCTTTCTTT